This TCR beta chain derives from a study of shared clonotypes between healthy human individuals (dated by TCRdb to between 2020 and 2021). Study-wide context: The cohort included a few men and a couple of women between 18 and 49 years of age. For each donor, CD4 naive and CD4 memory were each given three plates, CD8 naive was given two plates, and CD8 memory was given one plate. To estimate repertoire size and how much clonotype sharing occurs between individuals, the study deeply sequenced the blood TCR repertoires of about 5 healthy adults. To increase sequencing depth and limit assay-specific biases, TCR repertoire library preparation and sequencing were carried out by different laboratories using diverse techniques. Between about 0.85 and 9.5 billion PBMCs per donor were obtained by leukapheresis. Points the paper makes about the study in general: Rarefaction of sorted-subset datasets indicated incomplete sequencing despite the large sequencing depth. Only blood was sampled, and tissue TCR repertoires likely differ from those in blood. Pairwise subsampling led to the expectation that sequencing depth would affect the degree of clonotype sharing among donors. Across a few donors, about 4.5% of naive CD4, roughly 3.8% of naive CD8, approximately 2.5% of memory CD4, and approximately 0.4% of memory CD8 clonotypes were shared. Naive subsets generally had larger estimated clonotype richness than memory subsets. Because the study included only a small number of donors, the genetic and exposure-history diversity represented was limited. Compared with non-shared clonotypes, the clonotypes found in all four sorted-subset donors had higher generation probabilities.

V gives up 5 bases and J gives up 3 bases, and the segment between their germline ends measures 8 bases. The germline V gene (reference sequence) provides CDR1 SEHNR and CDR2 FQNEAQ. Inclusive of the bounding cysteine and phenylalanine, the CDR3 is 12 residues long. The kept DNA is CDR3 alone, 36 bases in frame from the first base. The donors were healthy, HIV-negative adults with no recently reported acute infections or vaccinations. Only Caucasian adults living in Nashville, Tennessee, USA were represented among the donors. Magnetic negative selection was used to enrich CD4+ T cells, after which naive cells were positively selected on CD45RA and the negative fraction became the memory subset. Blood was collected by leukapheresis, and PBMCs were isolated by Ficoll-Histopaque density gradient centrifugation and then cryopreserved in liquid nitrogen vapor phase. Analytical flow cytometry was used to check the purity and quantity of each magnetically sorted T cell population. Genomic DNA was isolated from every sorted fraction and measured by UV absorbance on a Nanodrop 2000c.

TCR CDR3 regions were amplified from genomic DNA by multiplex PCR using the deep immunoSEQ assay. For each cell subset, the extracted genomic DNA was distributed evenly across all wells of several immunoSEQ 96-well plates, and each plate served as one replicate. For sorted subsets, 200 to 250 ng of genomic DNA, equivalent to about 30,000 T cell genomes, went into each replicate PCR. The purified libraries were quantified using a Qubit 3.0 fluorometer, sized with a Bioanalyzer 2100, and then quantified again using the KAPA Library Quantification kit. Each immunoSEQ 96-well plate was sequenced on its own single-read 150-cycle Illumina NextSeq 550 flow cell. Per the original workflow: The immunoSEQ output contained only junctional sequences without quality scores, so filtering could not match that applied to full-length reads. Sequences were annotated with PyIR, a Python wrapper for IgBLAST v1.9, and V/J genes and CDR3 were assigned using IMGT germline references. Reads were removed for weak V/J assignments (E-value above 1e-6), missing CDR3, stop codons, out-of-frame junctions, or ambiguous translated residues. A V3J clonotype was defined by an identical inferred V gene, J gene, and CDR3 amino acid sequence. Percentage overlap between repertoires was computed as shared unique clonotypes divided by the size of the smaller repertoire. RTK rarefaction, the Chao1 estimator, and Recon v2.1 estimates of unobserved clonotypes were used to assess repertoire richness. OLGA was used to compute generation probabilities for all TCRbeta clonotypes that the gDNA method yielded from a handful of donors. TCRdb retrieved this table from immuneACCESS and kept in-frame rearrangements only. Not all clones are present; in checked studies, unresolved V genes account for under half, and no reason is known for the remainder. Clonal size and the V and J genes are those of that table, whereas D and trimming came from the DNA. Within this sample are 950,000 to 1,100,000 clones, with roughly 70% of them counted one time only. The ten largest clones capture nearly 1.5% of the sample.

For this clone: Which antigen it targets is not known. Base qualities are not provided; no much larger clone lies one nucleotide away.

The V and J genes are TRBV7-9 and TRBJ2-7; the D gene assignment is ambiguous. Sequenced input: memory CD4+ T cells sorted from blood. What the cell subset or site label conveys for this sample: CD45RA-negative fraction. The receptor was derived from a man in his late teens or twenties in good health. The sequenced DNA: TGTGCCAGCAGCACAGACAACTACGAGCAGTACTTC. Translation gives CASSTDNYEQYF.